The 12 T cell receptor beta chains listed next were all sequenced from one sample in a study of control samples from healthy donors and cancer patients. Produced via immunoSEQ multiplex PCR; TCRdb's table is partial and in-frame only. This table has about 150,000 clones, around 95% appearing once. Material for sequencing was blood. The source is a man in his forties in good health.

The V call is TRBV27, the J call TRBJ1-5; 7 positions match TRBD1. Germline V gives CDR1 MNHEY, CDR2 SMNVEV (reference sequence). CDR3 length equals 15 residues. J gave up 13 bases and V 5 bases, and 17 bases lay outside the gene matches. CDR3 nucleotides: TGTGCCAGCAGTCCTGTTAACAGGGGAATGGGGTCTCAGCATTTT. Its protein product is CASSPVNRGMGSQHF.

V and J are TRBV5-6 and TRBJ1-4; D perhaps matches TRBD1 (5 bases). Trimming removed 5 bases from V and 3 bases from J, with 11 bases in between. This CDR3 region has 14 residues. Per the germline V gene, CDR1 is SGHDT and CDR2 is YYEEEE. CDR3 coding DNA: TGTGCCAGCAGAGCGCGAGGGGCTAATGAAAAACTGTTTTTT. Translated, it gives CASRARGANEKLFF.

This CDR3 is CASSEGKLGPDGDEQFF. CDR3 bases: TGTGCCAGCAGTGAAGGGAAGCTCGGACCTGACGGTGATGAGCAGTTCTTC. V usage is TRBV2 and J usage is TRBJ2-1; D ambiguous. CDR1 SNHLY and CDR2 FYNNEI come from the germline V gene. The CDR3 loop spans 17 amino acids. Trimming left V 1 base short and J 8 bases short, with 21 bases between.

V usage is TRBV21-1 and J usage is TRBJ2-5; no check of the table's D call, TRBD1, against the DNA was made. TRBV21-1 is noted as a pseudogene. CDR3 length equals 12 residues. Here the CDR3 reads CALRTAQETQYF. DNA for the CDR3: TGTGCCTTACGGACAGCTCAAGAGACCCAGTACTTC.

The chain recombines TRBV25-1 with TRBJ1-4; possible D gene TRBD1, 5 bases. CDR1 is MGHDK and CDR2 is SYGVNS in the germline V gene. The CDR3 runs to 13 residues. Trimming removed 4 bases from V and 8 bases from J, with 11 bases in between. The CDR3 spells CASSVAGSEKLFF. In nucleotides, the CDR3 is TGTGCCAGCAGTGTGGCAGGGAGCGAAAAACTGTTTTTT.

V gene TRBV7-6 combines with J gene TRBJ1-3, with 7 bases identical to TRBD1. Germline V lookup: CDR1 SGHVS, CDR2 FNYEAQ. The CDR3 has 16 residues. The V gene end was trimmed by 0 bases and the J gene end by 2 bases; junction bases not matched to a gene: 4. The CDR3 protein is CASSLATGAPGNTIYF. The CDR3 DNA sequence: TGTGCCAGCAGCTTAGCAACAGGGGCCCCTGGAAACACCATATATTTT.

This clone was seen just once. The V and J genes are TRBV4-1 and TRBJ1-2; D gene unclear. Germline values: CDR1 MGHRA, CDR2 YSYEKL. The CDR3 runs 14 residues. Between the trimmed V and J ends, which lost 1 base and 3 bases, there was a span of 9 bases. The DNA of the CDR3 is TGCGCCAGCAGCCAAGCCTCGGGGTACTATGGCTACACCTTC. It encodes CASSQASGYYGYTF.

The rearrangement joins TRBV5-1 to TRBJ1-5; no clear D. The CDR3 is 13 residues long. Germline loops: CDR1 SGHRS, CDR2 YFSETQ. V was shortened by 0 bases and J by 4 bases, with 5 bases between the two germline ends. In DNA form, the CDR3 reads TGCGCCAGCAGCTTGGCGGGGAATCAGCCCCAGCATTTT. It codes for CASSLAGNQPQHF.

The CDR3 loop is CASSLSGAANTPKETQYF. CDR3 in DNA: TGTGCCAGCAGCTTGAGCGGGGCGGCAAATACTCCTAAAGAGACCCAGTACTTC. The rearrangement links TRBV11-2 to TRBJ2-5; 7 bases are shared with TRBD2. Germline CDR1 and CDR2: SGHAT and FQNNGV. The CDR3 is 18 amino acids. V shed 3 bases, J shed 3 bases, and the junction held 16 bases outside the gene matches.

This CDR3 reads CASSRPESRPGYGYTF. CDR3 in DNA: TGCGCCAGCAGCCGCCCGGAATCCCGACCGGGCTATGGCTACACCTTC. V usage is TRBV4-1 and J usage is TRBJ1-2; D remains unclear. Germline V gene lookup returns CDR1 MGHRA and CDR2 YSYEKL. This CDR3 comprises 16 residues. V lost 4 bases and J 4 bases, leaving 19 bases between the germline ends.

The genes are TRBV5-6 and TRBJ1-5; possible D gene TRBD1, 5 bases. The CDR3 length is 15 residues. Germline CDR1 SGHDT, CDR2 YYEEEE. Trimming shortened V by 2 bases and J by 0 bases, and 9 bases separated the two germline ends. The CDR3 coding sequence is TGTGCCAGCAGCTTAAGGACACATAGCAATCAGCCCCAGCATTTT. Protein sequence: CASSLRTHSNQPQHF.

The CDR3 here is CASRATGANYGYTF. In DNA form, the CDR3 reads TGCGCCAGCAGGGCGACAGGAGCTAACTATGGCTACACCTTC. The V and J genes are TRBV5-1 and TRBJ1-2; TRBD1 is a possible D gene (6 bases). V was clipped by 5 bases and J by 0 bases, with 11 bases between them. Germline V lookup: CDR1 SGHRS, CDR2 YFSETQ. This CDR3 is 14 amino acids long.